This TCR beta chain originates from a study of beta chain features in type 1 diabetes. The CDR3 spans 10 residues, counting both ends. Germline V gene lookup returns CDR1 SGHVS and CDR2 FNYEAQ. The investigators reverse transcribed all of the isolated RNA, so they sequenced expressed TCRB transcripts. Deep immunoSEQ sequencing covered naive, central memory and regulatory T cell samples. This table comes from immunoSEQ multiplex PCR, and its TCRdb copy is limited to in-frame clones, with some not included. This sample carries approximately 200,000 clones, 7.5% to 10% of them seen once, and the ten largest clones take 0.034%. On this clone: Its antigen remains unknown. The CDR3 end shows no conserved phenylalanine or tryptophan, and so a read error is likely. The limits of the CDR3 on the DNA are not certain, so only TCRdb's listed CDR3 is given.

Study outcomes and limitations: Patients' naive, central memory and regulatory TCRB repertoires appeared more alike than those of healthy donors.

The sequenced material came from naive CD4+ T cells from blood. V and J are TRBV7-6 and TRBJ1-2; TRBD1, the table's D call, was not compared with the DNA. The receptor's source is a woman aged 18-30 years in good health. This CDR3 is CASSTPLQLV.